This T cell receptor (beta chain) was sequenced for a study of cytomegalovirus exposure and HLA in healthy donors. For this clone: What it binds is unknown.

The method was immunoSEQ multiplex PCR; TCRdb's version includes in-frame clones alone and lacks a portion of them. The data hold under 250,000 clones, with 83% observed a single time. From germline, CDR1 is SGHAT and CDR2 FQDESV (reference sequence). The length of the CDR3 is 17 residues. The junction had 9 bases not matched to a gene; V was cut back by 4 bases and J by 0 bases. Findings and limits, study-wide: Many donors carried some public TCRs, although rarity characterized most TCR sequences. The study listed some 160 cytomegalovirus-associated TCR beta chains. Clusters of TCRs from the first cohort tended to co-occur in the roughly 120 validation repertoires (as a later analysis found).

The clonotype comes from a woman between 18 and 29 years old in good health and CMV-seronegative. This chain links TRBV11-1 with TRBJ1-5, with 7 bases that match TRBD1. Material for sequencing was PBMCs. DNA for the CDR3: TGTGCCAGCAGCTGGCCTTCCGGGACAGATAGCAATCAGCCCCAGCATTTT. It encodes CASSWPSGTDSNQPQHF. The full variable domain, completed using reference TRBV11-1 and TRBJ1-5, is EAEVAQSPRYKITEKSQAVAFWCDPISGHATLYWYRQILGQGPELLVQFQDESVVDDSQLPKDRFSAERLKGVDSTLKIQPAELGDSAMYLCASSWPSGTDSNQPQHFGDGTRLSIL.